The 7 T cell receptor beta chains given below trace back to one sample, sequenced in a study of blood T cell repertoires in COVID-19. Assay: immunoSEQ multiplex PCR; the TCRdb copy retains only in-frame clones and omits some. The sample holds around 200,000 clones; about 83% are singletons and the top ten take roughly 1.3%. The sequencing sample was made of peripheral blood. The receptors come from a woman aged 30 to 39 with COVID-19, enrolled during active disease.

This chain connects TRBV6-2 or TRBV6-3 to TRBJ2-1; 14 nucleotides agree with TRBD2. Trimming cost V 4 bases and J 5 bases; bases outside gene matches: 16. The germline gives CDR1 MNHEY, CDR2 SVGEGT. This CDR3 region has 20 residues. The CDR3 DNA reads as TGTGCCAGCAGTTCGGTCAGGGGACTAGCGGGGGCCCTAGCCCACAATGAGCAGTTCTTC. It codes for CASSSVRGLAGALAHNEQFF.

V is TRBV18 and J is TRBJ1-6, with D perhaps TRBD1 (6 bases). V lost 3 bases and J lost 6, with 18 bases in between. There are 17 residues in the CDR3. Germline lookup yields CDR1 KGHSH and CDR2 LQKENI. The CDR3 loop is CASSPKNNRAFNSPLHF. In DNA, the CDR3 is TGTGCCAGCTCACCTAAGAATAACAGGGCCTTTAATTCACCCCTCCACTTT.

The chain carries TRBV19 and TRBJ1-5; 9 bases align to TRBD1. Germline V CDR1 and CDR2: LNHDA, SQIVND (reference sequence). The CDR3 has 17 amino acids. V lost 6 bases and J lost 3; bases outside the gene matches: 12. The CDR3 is CASRGRTGDVNNQPQHF. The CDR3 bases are TGTGCCAGTAGGGGCAGGACAGGGGATGTCAACAATCAGCCCCAGCATTTT.

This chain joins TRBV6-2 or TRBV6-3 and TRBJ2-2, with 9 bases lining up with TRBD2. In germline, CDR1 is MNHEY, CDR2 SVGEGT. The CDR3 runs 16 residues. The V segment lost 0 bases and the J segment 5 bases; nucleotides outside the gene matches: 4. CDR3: CASSYSRGGGTGELFF. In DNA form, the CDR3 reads TGTGCCAGCAGTTACTCGCGGGGGGGCGGTACCGGGGAGCTGTTTTTT.

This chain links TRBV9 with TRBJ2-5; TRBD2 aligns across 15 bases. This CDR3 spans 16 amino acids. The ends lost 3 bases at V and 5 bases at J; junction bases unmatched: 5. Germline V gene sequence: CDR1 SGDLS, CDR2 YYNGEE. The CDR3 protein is CASSATGTSGGETQYF. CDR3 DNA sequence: TGTGCCAGCAGCGCCACCGGGACTAGCGGGGGGGAGACCCAGTACTTC.

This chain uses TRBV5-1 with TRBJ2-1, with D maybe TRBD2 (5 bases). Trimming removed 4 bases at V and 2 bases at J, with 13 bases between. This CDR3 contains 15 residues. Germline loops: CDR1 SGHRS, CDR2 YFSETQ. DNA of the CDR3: TGCGCCAGCAGCCCCGACGGAGGACCCTACAATGAGCAGTTCTTC. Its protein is CASSPDGGPYNEQFF.

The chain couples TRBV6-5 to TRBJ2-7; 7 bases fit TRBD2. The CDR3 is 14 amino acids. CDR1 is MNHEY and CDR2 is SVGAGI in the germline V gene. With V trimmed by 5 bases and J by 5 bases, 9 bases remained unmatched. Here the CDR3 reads CASSPRGDWDEQYF. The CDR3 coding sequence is TGTGCCAGCAGTCCACGGGGGGATTGGGACGAGCAGTACTTC.